A single sample is the source of the 3 T cell receptor beta chains below, sequenced in a study of blood T cell repertoires in COVID-19. Measured with immunoSEQ multiplex PCR; TCRdb has only the in-frame clones, and not every one. The repertoire holds fewer than 250,000 clones, with about 82% as singletons. Sequenced: peripheral blood. The receptors derive from a woman in her fifties or sixties with active or convalescent COVID-19.

The chain carries TRBV5-8 and TRBJ1-5; 7 nucleotides line up with TRBD1. Germline V gene lookup returns CDR1 SGHTS and CDR2 YDEGEE. This CDR3 has 15 amino acids. The V and J ends lost 5 bases and 4 bases, in that order; junction bases with no gene match: 9. The CDR3 sequence: CASSHRTGGNQPQHF. DNA of the CDR3: TGTGCCAGCAGTCATCGGACAGGTGGTAATCAGCCCCAGCATTTT.

This clone was observed a single time. The chain uses TRBV27 and TRBJ1-2, with 8 positions matching TRBD1. Trimming at V came to 6 bases and at J to 8 bases, leaving 11 bases not matched to a gene. Germline CDR1 is MNHEY and CDR2 is SMNVEV (reference sequence). The CDR3 has 14 amino acids. The CDR3 bases are TGTGCCAGCAGGAGATCCGGGACAGGAGAAGGCTACACCTTC. This gives the protein CASRRSGTGEGYTF.

The J gene is TRBJ2-7, the V gene TRBV3-1 (or the pseudogene TRBV3-2), with TRBD1 matching over 9 bases. CDR1 and CDR2 from the germline V gene are LGHDT and YNNKEL (reference sequence). The CDR3 extends over 17 amino acids. The trim removed 0 bases at V and 9 bases at J, leaving 15 bases unmatched. The CDR3 region has the DNA TGTGCCAGCAGCCAAGACCCTGGGGACAGGGTCGGGGTCGGGCAGTACTTC. Translated, it gives CASSQDPGDRVGVGQYF.